A selection of T cell receptor beta chains follows, all from one sample in a study of shared clonotypes between healthy human individuals. Only in-frame clones appear in the TCRdb table, and some are missing; sequencing was by immunoSEQ multiplex PCR. The data contain approximately 2.1 million clones, approximately 95% of them seen just once; the ten biggest clones take up 0.3% to 0.4%. Sequencing used naive CD4+ T cells from PBMCs. Source of these receptors: a man aged 18 to 29 in good health. Some clones in this sample may be carry-over from other donors' samples. Both conserved end residues are part of each CDR3. Fields, in order: clone size, J gene, V gene, D gene, CDR3 protein, CDR3 DNA. The D gene is left open where the match is weak. Clone sizes are given selectively: once, few, many, or a class where the clone is expanded.

- TRBJ2-7 TRBV5-4 - CASSHGAGNYEQYF TGTGCCAGCAGCCACGGGGCAGGCAACTACGAGCAGTACTTC
- TRBJ1-1 TRBV7-2 - CASSLSGMNTEAFF TGTGCCAGCAGCTTATCGGGTATGAACACTGAAGCTTTCTTT
- TRBJ1-1 TRBV7-3 - CASSLVGAQNTEAFF TGTGCCAGCAGCTTGGTGGGGGCGCAGAACACTGAAGCTTTCTTT
- TRBJ2-5 TRBV28 - CASSLRGPLGGTQYF TGTGCCAGCAGTTTAAGGGGGCCTCTCGGGGGGACCCAGTACTTC
- TRBJ2-7 TRBV6-1 TRBD1 CASSEALTGGFADEQYF TGTGCCAGCAGTGAAGCGCTTACAGGGGGCTTTGCAGACGAGCAGTACTTC
- TRBJ2-1 TRBV2 TRBD2 CASRATSDYNEQFF TGTGCCAGCAGGGCTACTAGCGATTACAATGAGCAGTTCTTC
- TRBJ1-5 TRBV5-1 - CASSLAMQGVKTSNQPQHF TGCGCCAGCAGCTTGGCCATGCAGGGAGTCAAGACTAGCAATCAGCCCCAGCATTTT
- TRBJ2-1 TRBV6-6 - CASSYESRGRYNEQFF TGTGCCAGCAGTTACGAATCTCGAGGGCGGTACAATGAGCAGTTCTTC
few TRBJ1-5 TRBV18 - CASSTMDPPQPQHF TGTGCCAGCTCAACCATGGACCCGCCCCAGCCCCAGCATTTT
- TRBJ1-2 TRBV19 - CASSMTAPAPYGYTF TGTGCCAGTAGTATGACAGCGCCCGCTCCCTATGGCTACACCTTC
- TRBJ2-3 TRBV28 - CASSLGAAGADTQYF TGTGCCAGCAGCTTGGGAGCGGCTGGGGCAGATACGCAGTATTTT
- TRBJ2-1 TRBV30 TRBD2 CAWSVYSGSNEQFF TGTGCCTGGAGTGTATATAGCGGGAGCAATGAGCAGTTCTTC